Presented here are 28 T cell receptor beta chains from one specimen sequenced in a study of blood T cell repertoires in COVID-19. Assay used: immunoSEQ multiplex PCR; TCRdb lists only in-frame clones, some missing. Of just under 150,000 clones listed, about 89% are singletons. The source material was peripheral blood. The receptors were gathered from a man aged 45 to 65 who had recovered from COVID-19.

The genes are TRBV6-2 or TRBV6-3 and TRBJ2-7; a possible D gene is TRBD1 (6 bases). Germline loops: CDR1 MNHEY, CDR2 SVGEGT. CDR3 length equals 15 residues. V was trimmed by 5 bases and J by 3 bases, leaving 17 bases between them. The CDR3 bases are TGTGCCAGCAGTGGAAGACAGGCTGCGAACTACGAGCAGTACTTC. Protein product: CASSGRQAANYEQYF.

This sequence joins TRBV4-1 and TRBJ2-7, with TRBD2 identical over 9 bases. Unmatched junction bases numbered 6, after V lost 1 base and J lost 2 bases. This CDR3 region has 16 residues. Germline CDR1 is MGHRA and CDR2 is YSYEKL. The CDR3 bases are TGCGCCAGCAGCCAAGTTGGGACTAGCCTTCCCTACGAGCAGTACTTC. Encoded protein: CASSQVGTSLPYEQYF.

J is TRBJ1-2 and V is TRBV19; D remains unclear. The CDR3 runs 14 residues. Per germline, CDR1 LNHDA and CDR2 SQIVND (reference sequence). The germline V and J ends were trimmed by 8 bases and 6 bases, with 19 bases remaining between them. The CDR3 is CASGSTREVDGYTF. The CDR3 DNA is TGTGCCAGTGGATCGACACGCGAAGTGGATGGCTACACCTTC.

V is TRBV5-6 and J is TRBJ2-2; 8 bases are shared with TRBD1. The ends lost 3 bases at V and 2 bases at J; junction bases unmatched: 9. In germline, CDR1 is SGHDT, CDR2 YYEEEE. The CDR3 runs 17 residues. CDR3 loop: CASSSIMDRANTGELFF. The CDR3 DNA reads as TGTGCCAGCAGCTCGATTATGGACAGGGCTAACACCGGGGAGCTGTTTTTT.

This chain links TRBV6-2 or TRBV6-3 with TRBJ1-5, with 8 bases aligning to TRBD1. CDR1 is MNHEY and CDR2 is SVGEGT in the germline V gene. J gave up 6 bases and V 5 bases, and 6 bases lay outside the gene matches. CDR3 length: 14 amino acids. The CDR3 DNA reads as TGTGCCAGCAGTAGGACAGGGAACAGTCAGCCCCAGCATTTT. Protein sequence: CASSRTGNSQPQHF.

The chain couples TRBV11-2 to TRBJ2-7; no definite D call. The germline gives CDR1 SGHAT, CDR2 FQNNGV. The CDR3 covers 15 residues. V gave up 4 bases and J gave up 0 bases, with 13 bases separating them. CDR3: CASSSMQLSSYEQYF. The CDR3 DNA follows: TGTGCCAGCAGCTCCATGCAGTTAAGCTCCTACGAGCAGTACTTC.

This chain links TRBV3-1 (or the pseudogene TRBV3-2) with TRBJ2-3, with 7 bases that match TRBD1. V lost 5 bases, J lost 1 base, and 9 bases stayed unmatched. This CDR3 has 16 amino acids. Germline V gives CDR1 LGHDT, CDR2 YNNKEL (reference sequence). The DNA of the CDR3 is TGTGCCAGCAGCGCAACCCGAGGGGGCGGCACAGATACGCAGTATTTT. Translating it yields CASSATRGGGTDTQYF.

V is TRBV10-3 and J is TRBJ1-4; D unclear. Trimming removed 3 bases from V and 7 bases from J, with 9 bases in between. Germline V gene data show CDR1 as ENHRY and CDR2 as SYGVKD. The CDR3 has 13 residues. CDR3 residues: CAISESAGEKLFF. The CDR3 nucleotides are TGTGCCATCAGTGAATCGGCGGGTGAAAAACTGTTTTTT.

CDR3 region: CASSLSGDARGEKLFF. The DNA of the CDR3 is TGCGCCAGCAGCTTGTCGGGGGACGCTCGGGGTGAAAAACTGTTTTTT. J is TRBJ1-4 and V is TRBV5-1; a possible D gene is TRBD1 (5 bases). Looked up from germline, CDR1 is SGHRS and CDR2 is YFSETQ. The ends were cut back, 1 base at V and 7 bases at J, with 17 bases in the middle. The CDR3 totals 16 residues. The complete variable domain, with remaining parts taken from reference TRBV5-1 and TRBJ1-4, reads KAGVTQTPRYLIKTRGQQVTLSCSPISGHRSVSWYQQTPGQGLQFLFEYFSETQRNKGNFPGRFSGRQFSNSRSEMNVSTLELGDSALYLCASSLSGDARGEKLFFGSGTQLSVL.

This chain uses TRBV29-1 with TRBJ2-7; weak D call: TRBD1 (6 bases). V lost 6 bases and J lost 0, with 15 bases in between. CDR3 length equals 14 residues. Germline-derived CDR1 and CDR2 are SQVTM and ANQGSEA. This chain's CDR3 is CSVARTADSYEQYF. The CDR3 DNA is TGCAGCGTGGCCCGGACAGCCGACTCCTACGAGCAGTACTTC.

The table lists this clone with a count of one. This rearrangement joins TRBV24-1 to TRBJ1-5; perhaps TRBD1 as D (6 bases). V was cut by 6 bases and J by 5 bases, with 10 bases left in between. Looked up from germline, CDR1 is KGHDR and CDR2 is SFDVKD. The CDR3 totals 13 residues. In nucleotides, the CDR3 is TGTGCCACCAGTCGGGACACATATCAGCCCCAGCATTTT. Its translation is CATSRDTYQPQHF.

V is TRBV6-2 or TRBV6-3 and J is TRBJ2-4; D may be TRBD1 (6 bases). Trimming took off 0 bases at V and 0 bases at J, with 18 bases between the two ends. The CDR3 has 19 amino acids. Germline CDR1 and CDR2: MNHEY and SVGEGT. As DNA, the CDR3 is TGTGCCAGCAGTTACTCAATCCTTGGGGGCGAAGCAGCCAAAAACATTCAGTACTTC. It translates to CASSYSILGGEAAKNIQYF.

This clone is a singleton in its sample. This chain connects TRBV6-6 to TRBJ2-5; TRBD1 aligns across 9 bases. V shed 0 bases, J shed 2 bases, and the junction held 1 base outside the gene matches. Germline V gene lookup returns CDR1 MNHNY and CDR2 SVGAGI (reference sequence). This CDR3 is 15 amino acids long. The CDR3 DNA follows: TGTGCCAGCAGTTACTCGGACAGGGGTCAAGAGACCCAGTACTTC. Protein product: CASSYSDRGQETQYF.

This chain joins TRBV5-6 and TRBJ2-7; possible D gene TRBD2, 6 bases. Trimming removed 0 bases from V and 3 bases from J, with 22 bases in between. The CDR3 spans 18 residues. Germline CDR1 reads SGHDT; CDR2 reads YYEEEE. CDR3 amino acids: CASSLGKGGGAKDYEQYF. CDR3 DNA: TGTGCCAGCAGCTTGGGGAAGGGCGGCGGGGCGAAAGACTACGAGCAGTACTTC.

The rearrangement uses TRBV12-3 or TRBV12-4 and TRBJ2-7, with D possibly being TRBD1 (5 bases). The CDR3 consists of 13 residues. The ends were cut back, 5 bases at V and 2 bases at J, with 10 bases in the middle. This CDR3 reads CASSETVAYEQYF. The CDR3 nucleotides read TGTGCCAGCAGTGAGACAGTCGCCTACGAGCAGTACTTC.

The genes are TRBV3-1 (or the pseudogene TRBV3-2) and TRBJ1-2; D possibly corresponds to TRBD1 (6 bases). Deletions cut 0 bases from V and 6 bases from J, with 11 bases between. This CDR3 contains 14 residues. Germline V gives CDR1 LGHDT, CDR2 YNNKEL (reference sequence). CDR3 protein: CASSQERQDNGYTF. CDR3 DNA: TGTGCCAGCAGCCAAGAAAGACAGGATAATGGCTACACCTTC.

The V gene is TRBV19, the J gene TRBJ1-1; 8 nucleotides align to TRBD1. The V segment lost 2 bases and the J segment 4 bases; nucleotides outside the gene matches: 0. The CDR3 is 13 residues long. CDR1 is LNHDA and CDR2 is SQIVND in the germline V gene (reference sequence). The CDR3 DNA reads TGTGCCAGTAGTATACAGGGGGCCACTGAAGCTTTCTTT. This translates into CASSIQGATEAFF.

The chain combines TRBV18 with TRBJ2-7; tentative D call: TRBD2 (5 bases). The V end was cut by 4 bases, the J end by 2 bases, with 15 bases between. The CDR3 has 15 residues. Per germline, CDR1 KGHSH and CDR2 LQKENI. The CDR3 coding sequence is TGTGCCAGCTCACTGGGCAGCGGAATGGCCTACGAGCAGTACTTC. Its translation is CASSLGSGMAYEQYF.

The rearrangement links TRBV5-1 to TRBJ1-1; D might be TRBD1 (5 bases). V gave up 0 bases and J gave up 6 bases, with 24 bases separating them. CDR3 length: 18 residues. In germline, CDR1 is SGHRS, CDR2 YFSETQ. CDR3 nucleotide sequence: TGCGCCAGCAGCTTGGGCCCCGGGGAGGAGGTAAGGGGTCCTGAAGCTTTCTTT. It is translated as CASSLGPGEEVRGPEAFF. The variable domain in full, with the rest retrieved from reference TRBV5-1 and TRBJ1-1, is KAGVTQTPRYLIKTRGQQVTLSCSPISGHRSVSWYQQTPGQGLQFLFEYFSETQRNKGNFPGRFSGRQFSNSRSEMNVSTLELGDSALYLCASSLGPGEEVRGPEAFFGQGTRLTVV.

This clone has a single count. The chain joins TRBV4-3 to TRBJ2-3; TRBD2 is a possible D gene (5 bases). V was clipped by 4 bases and J by 5 bases, with 19 bases between them. This CDR3 is 16 amino acids long. The germline CDR1 and CDR2 sequences are LGHNA and YSLEER. The CDR3 sequence is CASSPAYAGVGDTQYF. CDR3 sequence (DNA): TGCGCCAGCAGCCCAGCATACGCGGGCGTAGGAGATACGCAGTATTTT.

The chain uses TRBV5-1 and TRBJ2-7; 9 bases match TRBD1. Per germline, CDR1 SGHRS and CDR2 YFSETQ. The CDR3 covers 14 residues. After removal of 4 bases from V and 3 bases from J, the junction contained 5 bases not matched to a gene. CDR3 sequence (DNA): TGCGCCAGCAGCCCCGGACAGGGGCGCTACGAGCAGTACTTC. Translated: CASSPGQGRYEQYF. The variable domain in full, with the rest retrieved from reference TRBV5-1 and TRBJ2-7, is KAGVTQTPRYLIKTRGQQVTLSCSPISGHRSVSWYQQTPGQGLQFLFEYFSETQRNKGNFPGRFSGRQFSNSRSEMNVSTLELGDSALYLCASSPGQGRYEQYFGPGTRLTVT.

The chain joins TRBV4-3 to TRBJ2-7, with 11 bases fitting TRBD1. CDR3 length equals 17 residues. Germline V CDR1 and CDR2: LGHNA, YSLEER. V gave up 3 bases and J gave up 4 bases; unmatched junction bases: 11. Written as DNA, the CDR3 is TGCGCCAGCAGCCATAAGACAGGAGGACAGGGGGCTTACGAGCAGTACTTC. Translation gives CASSHKTGGQGAYEQYF.

The V gene is TRBV28, the J gene TRBJ2-7; D perhaps matches TRBD1 (6 bases). Trimming took off 4 bases at V and 0 bases at J, with 13 bases between the two ends. The CDR3 is 15 amino acids. Germline lookup yields CDR1 MDHEN and CDR2 SYDVKM. For the CDR3, the DNA is TGTGCCAGCAGTTCCCTCCAGGGGACCTCCTACGAGCAGTACTTC. This encodes CASSSLQGTSYEQYF.

The chain is built from TRBV10-2 and TRBJ2-7; D is unresolved. Trimming removed 3 bases from V and 6 bases from J, with 21 bases in between. Per the germline V gene, CDR1 is WSHSY and CDR2 is SAAADI. This CDR3 is built from 16 residues. CDR3 sequence: CASSDVRLVGLGEQYF. As DNA, the CDR3 is TGCGCCAGCAGTGACGTAAGACTCGTCGGCCTCGGCGAGCAGTACTTC.

The chain combines TRBV9 with TRBJ1-1; 12 bases fit TRBD1. Germline V gives CDR1 SGDLS, CDR2 YYNGEE. V lost 3 bases to trimming and J lost 2 bases; unmatched junction nucleotides: 5. The CDR3 has 16 amino acids. The DNA of the CDR3 is TGTGCCAGCAGCGCAGGGACAGGGGGCGTTAACACTGAAGCTTTCTTT. Its translation is CASSAGTGGVNTEAFF.

The rearrangement joins TRBV9 to TRBJ2-5; 12 bases line up with TRBD2. The germline gives CDR1 SGDLS, CDR2 YYNGEE. With 0 bases clipped from V and 5 bases from J, the junction kept 5 bases outside the gene matches. The CDR3 consists of 16 residues. The CDR3 coding sequence is TGTGCCAGCAGCGTAGGGGCTAGCGGGGGGGCGGAGACCCAGTACTTC. This encodes CASSVGASGGAETQYF. The whole variable domain, filled in from reference TRBV9 and TRBJ2-5, reads DSGVTQTPKHLITATGQRVTLRCSPRSGDLSVYWYQQSLDQGLQFLIQYYNGEERAKGNILERFSAQQFPDLHSELNLSSLELGDSALYFCASSVGASGGAETQYFGPGTRLLVL.

The rearrangement joins TRBV9 to TRBJ2-5, with 8 bases lining up with TRBD1. V trimming: 0 bases; J trimming: 5 bases; junction bases outside the gene matches: 6. The germline gives CDR1 SGDLS, CDR2 YYNGEE. The CDR3 spans 15 residues. Written as DNA, the CDR3 is TGTGCCAGCAGCGTAGCCCCAGGGGGCGCGGAGACCCAGTACTTC. It codes for CASSVAPGGAETQYF.

CDR3 nucleotides: TGTGCCAGCAGCTTGGGGACAGGGTTCATGAACACTGAAGCTTTCTTT. This translates into CASSLGTGFMNTEAFF. The rearrangement uses TRBV5-6 and TRBJ1-1, with 8 nucleotides matching TRBD1. Trimming removed 0 bases from V and 0 bases from J; junction bases left unmatched: 4. This CDR3 has 16 amino acids. In germline, CDR1 is SGHDT, CDR2 YYEEEE.